The entry below gives a single T cell receptor (beta chain) sequence along with its context. What it recognizes is unknown. Trimming took off 8 bases at V and 3 bases at J, with 10 bases between the two ends. Germline V gene data show CDR1 as MNHNY and CDR2 as SVGAGI (reference sequence). The CDR3 is 12 residues long. The sample originates from a study of identical twins. Broader study findings: Compared with unrelated sharing, twin-shared out-of-frame alpha sequences had more low-probability sequences. Among monozygotic twins, out-of-frame TCR alpha sharing exceeded what models predicted.

TCRdb reprocessed the 5' RACE reads via MiXCR and lists one record per CDR3 protein. The repertoire has under 250,000 distinct CDR3 sequences, roughly an eighth of them found once; the top ten carry 3.5% to 5%. A further study also used this sample, focusing on yellow fever vaccine responses in identical twins.

This rearrangement joins TRBV6-6 to TRBJ2-5, with a possible D match to TRBD1 (6 bases). This clonotype originated in a woman between 18 and 29 years old in good health. Sequenced: memory (CD45RO+) T cells sorted from blood. The CDR3 here is CASGPGEETQYF. The CDR3 DNA is TGTGCCAGCGGTCCAGGGGAAGAGACCCAGTACTTC.